The rows below give T cell receptor beta chains drawn from one sample of a study of blood T cells in healthy people across ages. In TCRdb, the 5' RACE reads were re-called with MiXCR into one record per CDR3 protein. The sample lists around 500,000 distinct CDR3 sequences, about 27% occurring once. These sequences were also reported in another study, on T cells of mothers and their children.

The sample was blood. These receptors all stem from a boy aged 2 to 10 in good health. CDR3s include the opening cysteine and the closing phenylalanine or tryptophan. The order of the fields is D gene, V gene, J gene, clone size, CDR3 DNA, CDR3 protein. A D gene is named only where the DNA matches it firmly. Part of the rows lack a size; the others show once, few, many or a class for expanded clones.

NA	TRBV6-1	TRBJ1-2	NA	TGTGCCAGCAGGTCGGAGAGGGGGGACCTCTATGGCTACACCTTC	CASRSERGDLYGYTF
TRBD2	TRBV27	TRBJ2-7	NA	TGTGCCAGCAGCCCGGGACTAGCGGGAGGTCTCTACGAGCAGTACTTC	CASSPGLAGGLYEQYF
NA	TRBV6-1	TRBJ2-5	few	TGTGCCAGCAGTACCATAGCCCAGTACTTC	CASSTIAQYF
NA	TRBV27	TRBJ2-3	few	TGTGCCAGCAGGGACTACACAGATACGCAGTATTTT	CASRDYTDTQYF
NA	TRBV10-3	TRBJ2-5	NA	TGTGCCATCAGTGGATCGTGGGGGTCGCGAGAGACCCAGTACTTC	CAISGSWGSRETQYF
TRBD1	TRBV9	TRBJ2-1	NA	TGTGCCAGCAGCGTAGCTGTACAGGGGGCGGCCTACAATGAGCAGTTCTTC	CASSVAVQGAAYNEQFF
NA	TRBV29-1	TRBJ1-2	NA	TGCAGCGGAGGCGGGGGAAACTATGGCTACACCTTC	CSGGGGNYGYTF
TRBD2	TRBV4-3	TRBJ2-3	once	TGCGCCAGCAGCCAAGATACTAGCGGGCTGTCGGGAGCGACAGATACGCAGTATTTT	CASSQDTSGLSGATDTQYF
NA	TRBV20-1	TRBJ2-5	NA	TGCAGTGCGCCGACAGTATCCCAAGAGACCCAGTACTTC	CSAPTVSQETQYF
NA	TRBV5-5	TRBJ1-1	few	TGTGCCAGCAGCTTGGATTTGGTCCAAAACACTGAAGCTTTCTTT	CASSLDLVQNTEAFF
NA	TRBV29-1	TRBJ2-4	NA	TGCAGCGTAGGGGGTGCCAAAAACATTCAGTACTTC	CSVGGAKNIQYF
NA	TRBV7-9	TRBJ2-5	NA	TGTGCCAGTAGCCCAATCCGGGGGCGAGAGACCCAGTACTTC	CASSPIRGRETQYF
TRBD2	TRBV15	TRBJ2-1	many	TGTGCCACCAGCAGAGATCTAACGGGAGGGGCCATTGAGCAGTTCTTC	CATSRDLTGGAIEQFF
NA	TRBV20-1	TRBJ2-5	NA	TGCAGTGCTAGAGAACCCCCCCGAGAGACCCAGTACTTC	CSAREPPRETQYF
NA	TRBV29-1	TRBJ1-1	NA	TGCAGCGTTGAAGTCAACAGGGTAGCGAACACTGAAGCTTTCTTT	CSVEVNRVANTEAFF